The clone carrying this T cell receptor beta chain was seen a few times. Its antigen is currently unknown. The data belong to a study of T-cell memory formation after mild COVID-19. Study-wide points: A second wave of clones peaked on day 37, and their SARS-CoV-2 specificity went unconfirmed. Clones that contracted clustered mainly in CM and EM if CD4+ and in EMRA if CD8+.

This CDR3 spans 12 amino acids. V dropped 6 bases and J dropped 3 bases, with 7 bases sitting between them. CDR1 and CDR2 (germline): SGHTA, FQGNSA. Via MiXCR, TCRdb re-called the 5' RACE reads, giving one row per CDR3 protein. The sample consists of about 340,000 distinct CDR3 sequences, around an eighth of them appearing once. The TCR originated in a man between 18 and 35 years old who had mild COVID-19 (a few samples of this study predate the infection). Cell type and time point are not known. The sample taken for sequencing was PBMCs or a T cell subset sorted from them (not recorded which). The J gene is TRBJ2-3, the V gene TRBV7-2, with D unclear. CDR3 sequence (DNA): TGTGCCAGCAGACGTCAGACAGATACGCAGTATTTT. Its protein is CASRRQTDTQYF.